Below are 24 T cell receptor beta chains sequenced from a single sample in a study of cytomegalovirus exposure and HLA in healthy donors. Sequenced by immunoSEQ multiplex PCR; TCRdb stores in-frame clones only, minus some. Of about 84,000 clones listed, approximately 91% are singletons. Sequenced input: PBMCs. The origin of the receptors is a young man in good health and CMV-seronegative.

V gene TRBV9 combines with J gene TRBJ2-2, with no clear D. With 1 base removed from V and 2 bases from J, the gap between germline ends came to 21 bases. Germline lookup yields CDR1 SGDLS and CDR2 YYNGEE. This CDR3 is built from 19 residues. For the CDR3, the DNA is TGTGCCAGCAGCGTATTATCGGGTGAGGCAGATCTTAACACCGGGGAGCTGTTTTTT. Amino acid sequence: CASSVLSGEADLNTGELFF.

The chain couples TRBV13 to TRBJ2-1; 10 bases agree with TRBD1. Per germline, CDR1 PRHDT and CDR2 FYEKMQ (reference sequence). With 5 bases clipped from V and 3 bases from J, the junction kept 7 bases outside the gene matches. The CDR3 contains 16 residues. The CDR3 sequence: CASSPWTGGIYNEQFF. DNA for the CDR3: TGTGCCAGCAGCCCCTGGACAGGGGGTATCTACAATGAGCAGTTCTTC.

V gene TRBV5-1 combines with J gene TRBJ2-7, with 7 bases identical to TRBD1. V was pared by 4 bases and J by 5 bases, with 12 bases of the junction left unmatched. Germline CDR1 and CDR2: SGHRS and YFSETQ. The CDR3 sequence is 15 residues long. The CDR3: CASSLPRDSRHEQYF. The CDR3 region has the DNA TGCGCCAGCAGCCTCCCCCGGGACAGCCGACACGAGCAGTACTTC.

The chain uses TRBV5-1 and TRBJ2-2; 8 nucleotides match TRBD1. CDR3 length equals 16 residues. The germline gives CDR1 SGHRS, CDR2 YFSETQ. The trim removed 4 bases at V and 4 bases at J, leaving 9 bases unmatched. CDR3 sequence reads: CASSHRTGRSTGELFF. Written as DNA, the CDR3 is TGCGCCAGCAGCCATCGGACAGGGCGGTCCACCGGGGAGCTGTTTTTT.

The chain links TRBV29-1 to TRBJ2-3; D perhaps matches TRBD2 (6 bases). The CDR3 has 13 residues. The V end lost 4 bases, the J end lost 5 bases, and 13 bases lay between the germline ends. CDR1 and CDR2 (germline): SQVTM, ANQGSEA. DNA for the CDR3: TGCAGCGTTGCCACTAGCCGGGGAGATACGCAGTATTTT. Its protein product is CSVATSRGDTQYF.

The V and J genes are TRBV20-1 and TRBJ1-2; D remains ambiguous. Per germline, CDR1 DFQATT and CDR2 SNEGSKA (reference sequence). The V and J ends lost 3 bases and 6 bases respectively, with 2 bases between them. The CDR3 length is 9 residues. The DNA for the CDR3 is TGCAGTGCTAGTAATGGCTACACCTTC. Protein sequence: CSASNGYTF.

This clone was detected only once. The chain recombines TRBV18 with TRBJ1-2, with a weak D call TRBD1 (5 bases). Trimming pared 1 base from V and 4 bases from J, leaving 19 bases between. The germline V gene has CDR1 KGHSH and CDR2 LQKENI. CDR3 length: 17 amino acids. The CDR3 DNA reads TGTGCCAGCTCACCACGGGGGGTAGGGGCCGGAAGCTATGGCTACACCTTC. Protein product: CASSPRGVGAGSYGYTF.

The chain employs TRBV28 and TRBJ1-6; D might be TRBD1 (6 bases). There are 17 residues in the CDR3. In germline, CDR1 is MDHEN, CDR2 SYDVKM. V lost 3 bases and J lost 1, with 13 bases in between. CDR3 bases: TGTGCCAGCAGTTTGGGGGCCAGGGGTTCCTATAATTCACCCCTCCACTTT. Translated, it gives CASSLGARGSYNSPLHF.

Only one count was recorded for this clone. This chain joins TRBV28 and TRBJ1-2; 8 nucleotides match TRBD1. This CDR3 spans 16 amino acids. Trimming removed 5 bases from V and 7 bases from J; junction bases left unmatched: 15. CDR1 MDHEN and CDR2 SYDVKM come from the germline V gene. The CDR3 region is CASSPGTGTSAGGYTF. The CDR3 DNA reads TGTGCCAGCAGTCCCGGGACAGGAACATCGGCTGGTGGCTACACCTTC.

The J gene is TRBJ2-1, the V gene TRBV6-5; D is ambiguous. Trimming removed 2 bases at V and 4 bases at J, with 9 bases between. The CDR3 is made up of 14 amino acids. Germline CDR1 MNHEY, CDR2 SVGAGI. The CDR3 bases are TGTGCCAGCAGTTACCCAGGCCCGTACAATGAGCAGTTCTTC. It translates to CASSYPGPYNEQFF.

The chain recombines TRBV5-6 with TRBJ2-1, with TRBD1 as a possible D gene (5 bases). This CDR3 region has 13 residues. The V end was cut by 0 bases, the J end by 6 bases, with 7 bases between. CDR1 and CDR2 from the germline V gene are SGHDT and YYEEEE. DNA for the CDR3: TGTGCCAGCAGCTTGGTAGGGGCCAATGAGCAGTTCTTC. Translation: CASSLVGANEQFF.

V and J are TRBV6-6 and TRBJ2-4; TRBD2 is a possible D gene (7 bases). Between the trimmed V and J ends, which lost 5 bases and 3 bases, there was a span of 17 bases. Germline V lookup: CDR1 MNHNY, CDR2 SVGAGI (reference sequence). This CDR3 has 16 amino acids. The CDR3 nucleotides are TGTGCCAGCAGTAACGGAGGGGGGGATGGCAAAAACATTCAGTACTTC. This codes for CASSNGGGDGKNIQYF.

This chain joins TRBV19 and TRBJ2-5, with D tentatively TRBD2 (6 bases). The CDR3 spans 14 residues. V was cut by 5 bases and J by 5 bases, with 15 bases left in between. Germline values: CDR1 LNHDA, CDR2 SQIVND (reference sequence). The CDR3 DNA follows: TGTGCCAGTAGTCCCCGGGACTTCCATGAGACCCAGTACTTC. This translates into CASSPRDFHETQYF.

Notes on this clone: One end of the junction fails to match germline, which may point to a read error. V is TRBV2 and J is TRBJ1-2; D call uncertain. This CDR3 spans 15 amino acids. From germline, CDR1 is SNHLY and CDR2 FYNNEI. The CDR3 reads CASREAEGDRYGYTF. For the CDR3, the DNA is TGTGCCAGCAGGGAAGCCGAGGGAGATCGGTATGGCTACACCTTC.

V is TRBV27 and J is TRBJ2-3; the match to TRBD2 covers 10 bases. V lost 5 bases and J lost 4; bases outside the gene matches: 9. Germline V CDR1 and CDR2: MNHEY, SMNVEV (reference sequence). This CDR3 region has 16 residues. CDR3 nucleotide sequence: TGTGCCAGCAGTCCATCTAGCGGGAGATGGTCAGATACGCAGTATTTT. Translated: CASSPSSGRWSDTQYF.

This chain uses TRBV15 with TRBJ2-7; TRBD2 matches 11 bases. Germline-derived CDR1 and CDR2 are LNHNV and YYDKDF (reference sequence). The CDR3 length is 17 residues. Trimming cost V 3 bases and J 5 bases; bases outside gene matches: 12. The CDR3 DNA follows: TGTGCCACCAGCAGCCAAGGGGAACTAGCGGGAGTCCACGAGCAGTACTTC. It specifies CATSSQGELAGVHEQYF.

This chain connects TRBV15 to TRBJ1-3; TRBD1 is a possible D gene (6 bases). The germline V gene has CDR1 LNHNV and CDR2 YYDKDF (reference sequence). The CDR3 totals 16 residues. V dropped 0 bases and J dropped 0 bases, with 9 bases sitting between them. The CDR3, as DNA: TGTGCCACCAGCAGAGATATAGGGGGCTCTGGAAACACCATATATTTT. Amino acids: CATSRDIGGSGNTIYF.

This clone was counted once. The chain joins TRBV27 to TRBJ2-1; a possible D gene is TRBD2 (5 bases). Trimming shortened V by 3 bases and J by 9 bases, and 27 bases separated the two germline ends. CDR1 and CDR2 from the germline V gene are MNHEY and SMNVEV (reference sequence). The CDR3 runs 18 residues. CDR3 in amino acids: CASSFLPGETLTFREQFF. CDR3 DNA: TGTGCCAGCAGTTTCCTCCCCGGGGAGACCCTAACTTTCCGTGAGCAGTTCTTC.

The V gene is TRBV27, the J gene TRBJ2-1; 9 nucleotides match TRBD1. The J segment lost 7 bases and the V segment lost 0 bases, leaving 16 bases of the junction unmatched. From germline, CDR1 is MNHEY and CDR2 SMNVEV (reference sequence). The length of the CDR3 is 19 residues. CDR3 in amino acids: CASSLSGTGRTLDLNEQFF. Written as DNA, the CDR3 is TGTGCCAGCAGTTTATCAGGGACAGGGCGTACTCTTGACCTAAATGAGCAGTTCTTC.

The CDR3 DNA reads TGTGCCAGCAGTCCTCGCGGGAACTATGGCTACACCTTC. It codes for CASSPRGNYGYTF. The rearrangement links TRBV28 to TRBJ1-2; no firm D call. V lost 5 bases and J 2 bases, leaving 9 bases between the germline ends. CDR3 length equals 13 residues. Germline values: CDR1 MDHEN, CDR2 SYDVKM.

The chain employs TRBV7-4 and TRBJ2-7; D is ambiguous. Trimming left V 3 bases short and J 6 bases short, with 6 bases between. Per the germline V gene, CDR1 is SGHVT and CDR2 is SQSDAQ. The CDR3 loop spans 11 amino acids. DNA for the CDR3: TGTGCCAGCAGCTTTGGGCGCGAGCAGTACTTC. Protein product: CASSFGREQYF.

J is TRBJ2-1 and V is TRBV4-2; weak D call: TRBD2 (6 bases). V shed 0 bases and J shed 2 bases, with 11 bases lying between them. The CDR3 has 16 residues. CDR1 LGHNA and CDR2 YNFKEQ come from the germline V gene. The CDR3 sequence: CASSQDGGPPYNEQFF. The DNA of the CDR3 is TGTGCCAGCAGCCAAGACGGAGGGCCCCCCTACAATGAGCAGTTCTTC.

V is TRBV13 and J is TRBJ2-6; tentatively, D is TRBD2 (5 bases). The CDR3 has 18 amino acids. V gave up 5 bases and J gave up 3 bases, with 20 bases separating them. Germline CDR1 and CDR2: PRHDT and FYEKMQ (reference sequence). The chain's CDR3 is CASSPFGPGLGGANVLTF. The CDR3 DNA reads as TGTGCCAGCAGCCCCTTTGGCCCGGGATTGGGTGGGGCCAACGTCCTGACTTTC.

J is TRBJ1-1 and V is TRBV7-6, with 7 bases lining up with TRBD1. V trimming: 4 bases; J trimming: 4 bases; junction bases outside the gene matches: 9. Germline V CDR1 and CDR2: SGHVS, FNYEAQ. This CDR3 spans 15 amino acids. CDR3 DNA sequence: TGTGCCAGCAGCTCGCAGGGGGTAGGGGGCACTGAAGCTTTCTTT. Translated, it gives CASSSQGVGGTEAFF.